The T cell receptor (beta chain) under discussion was sequenced for a study of response to subunit inactivated influenza vaccine. Germline V CDR1 and CDR2: ENHRY, SYGVKD. The CDR3 consists of 12 residues. V lost 7 bases and J lost 8, with 14 bases in between. From the RT-PCR reads, TCRdb called clonotypes with MiXCR, one entry per CDR3 protein. The sample consists of 650,000 to 800,000 distinct CDR3 sequences, less than 20% of them appearing once. This specimen was PBMCs from blood, taken 5 to 6 days after vaccination. This clonotype originated in a man aged 45-60 years who received an inactivated influenza vaccine. The chain carries TRBV10-3 and TRBJ1-2; D perhaps matches TRBD1 (5 bases). The CDR3 loop reads CAIIVQGKGYTF. For the CDR3, the DNA is TGTGCCATCATCGTGCAGGGAAAGGGCTACACCTTC.